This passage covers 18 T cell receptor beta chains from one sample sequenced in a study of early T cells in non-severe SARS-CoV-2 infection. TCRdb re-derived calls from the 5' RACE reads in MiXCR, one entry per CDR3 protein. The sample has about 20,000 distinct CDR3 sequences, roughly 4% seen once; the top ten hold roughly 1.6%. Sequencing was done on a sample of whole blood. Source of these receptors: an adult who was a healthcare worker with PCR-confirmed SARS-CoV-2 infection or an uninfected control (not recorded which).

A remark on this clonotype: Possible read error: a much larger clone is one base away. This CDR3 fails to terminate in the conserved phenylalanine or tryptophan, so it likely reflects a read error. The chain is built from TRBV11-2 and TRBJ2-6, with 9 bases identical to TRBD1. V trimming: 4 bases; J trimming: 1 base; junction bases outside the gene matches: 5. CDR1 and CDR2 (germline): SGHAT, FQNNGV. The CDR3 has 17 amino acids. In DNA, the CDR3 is TGTGCCAGCAGCTCAACAGGGGGCATGTCTGGGGCCAACGTCCTGACTTAC. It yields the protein CASSSTGGMSGANVLTY.

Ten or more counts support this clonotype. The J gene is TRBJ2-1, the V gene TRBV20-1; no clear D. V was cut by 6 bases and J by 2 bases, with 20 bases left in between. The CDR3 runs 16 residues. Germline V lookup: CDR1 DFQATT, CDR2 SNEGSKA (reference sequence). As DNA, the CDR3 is TGCAGTGCAATACCTCCGACGGGTGCTACCTACAATGAGCAGTTCTTC. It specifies CSAIPPTGATYNEQFF.

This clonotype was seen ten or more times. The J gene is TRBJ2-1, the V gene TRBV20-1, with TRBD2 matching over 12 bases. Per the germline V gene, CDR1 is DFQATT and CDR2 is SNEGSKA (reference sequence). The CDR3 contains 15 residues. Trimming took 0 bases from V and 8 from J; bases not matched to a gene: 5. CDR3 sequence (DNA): TGCAGTGCTAGAGATCCTAGCGGGGGGGCGGATGAGCAGTTCTTC. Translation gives CSARDPSGGADEQFF.

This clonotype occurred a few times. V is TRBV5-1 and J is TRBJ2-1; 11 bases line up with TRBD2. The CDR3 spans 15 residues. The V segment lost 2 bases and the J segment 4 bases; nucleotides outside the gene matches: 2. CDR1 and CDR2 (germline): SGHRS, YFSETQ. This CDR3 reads CASSFSGGAYNEQFF. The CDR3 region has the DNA TGCGCCAGCAGCTTTAGCGGGGGGGCGTACAATGAGCAGTTCTTC.

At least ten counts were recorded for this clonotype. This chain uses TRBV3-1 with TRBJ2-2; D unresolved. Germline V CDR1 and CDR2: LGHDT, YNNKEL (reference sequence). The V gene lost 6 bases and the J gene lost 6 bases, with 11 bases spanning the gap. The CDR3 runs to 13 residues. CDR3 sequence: CASRQRWAGELFF. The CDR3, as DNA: TGTGCCAGCAGACAACGCTGGGCCGGGGAGCTGTTTTTT.

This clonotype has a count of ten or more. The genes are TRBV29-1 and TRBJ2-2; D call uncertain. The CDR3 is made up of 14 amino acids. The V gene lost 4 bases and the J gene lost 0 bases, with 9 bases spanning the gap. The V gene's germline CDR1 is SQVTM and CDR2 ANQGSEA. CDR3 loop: CSVGHLTNTGELFF. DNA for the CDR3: TGCAGCGTTGGACATTTGACGAACACCGGGGAGCTGTTTTTT.

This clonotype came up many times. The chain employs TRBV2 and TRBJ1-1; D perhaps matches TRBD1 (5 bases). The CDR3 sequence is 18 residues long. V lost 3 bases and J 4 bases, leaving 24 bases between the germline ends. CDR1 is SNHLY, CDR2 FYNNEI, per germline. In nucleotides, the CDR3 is TGTGCCAGCAGTGAGTATGTGGGACGCCCACCGCCGGGCACTGAAGCTTTCTTT. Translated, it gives CASSEYVGRPPPGTEAFF.

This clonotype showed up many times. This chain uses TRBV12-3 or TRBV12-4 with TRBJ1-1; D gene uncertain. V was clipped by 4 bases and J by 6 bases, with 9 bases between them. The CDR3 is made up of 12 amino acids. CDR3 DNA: TGTGCCAGCAGTTATATTGGGGCTGAAGCTTTCTTT. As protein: CASSYIGAEAFF.

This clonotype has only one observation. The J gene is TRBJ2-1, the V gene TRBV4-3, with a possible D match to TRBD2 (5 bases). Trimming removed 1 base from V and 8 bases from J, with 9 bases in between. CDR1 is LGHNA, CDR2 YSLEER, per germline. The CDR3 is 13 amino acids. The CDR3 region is CASSQADGDEQFF. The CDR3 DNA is TGCGCCAGCAGCCAAGCGGACGGGGATGAGCAGTTCTTC.

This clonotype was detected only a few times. CDR3 bases: TGTGCCAGCAGCTCCGGCCCAGGCGCCTACGAGCAGTACTTC. Its protein product is CASSSGPGAYEQYF. V and J are TRBV5-6 and TRBJ2-7; D uncertain. This CDR3 is built from 14 residues. Germline values: CDR1 SGHDT, CDR2 YYEEEE. The V end was cut by 3 bases, the J end by 2 bases, with 12 bases between.

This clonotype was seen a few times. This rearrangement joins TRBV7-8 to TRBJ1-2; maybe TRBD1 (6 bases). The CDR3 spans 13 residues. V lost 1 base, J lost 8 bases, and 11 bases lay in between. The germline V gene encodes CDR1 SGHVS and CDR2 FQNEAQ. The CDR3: CASSLVGARGYTF. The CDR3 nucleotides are TGTGCCAGCAGCTTAGTGGGGGCTCGGGGCTACACCTTC.

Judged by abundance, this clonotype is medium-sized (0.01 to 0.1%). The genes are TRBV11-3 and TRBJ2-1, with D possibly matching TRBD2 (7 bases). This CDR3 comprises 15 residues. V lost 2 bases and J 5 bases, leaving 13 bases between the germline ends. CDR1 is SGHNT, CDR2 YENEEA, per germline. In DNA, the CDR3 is TGTGCCAGCAGCTTAAGGGGGGGTCGGAACAATGAGCAGTTCTTC. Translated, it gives CASSLRGGRNNEQFF.

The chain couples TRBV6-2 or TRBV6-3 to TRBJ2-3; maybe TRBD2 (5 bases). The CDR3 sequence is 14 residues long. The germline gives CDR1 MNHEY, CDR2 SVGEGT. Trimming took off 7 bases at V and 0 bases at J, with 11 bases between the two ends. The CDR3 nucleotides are TGTGCCAGCACCGACTACGCTAGCACAGATACGCAGTATTTT. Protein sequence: CASTDYASTDTQYF.

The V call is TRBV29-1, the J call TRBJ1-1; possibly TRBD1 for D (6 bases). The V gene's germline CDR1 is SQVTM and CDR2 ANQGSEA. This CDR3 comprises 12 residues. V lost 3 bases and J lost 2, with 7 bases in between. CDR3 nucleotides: TGCAGCGTTGACAGGGGTAACACTGAAGCTTTCTTT. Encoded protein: CSVDRGNTEAFF.

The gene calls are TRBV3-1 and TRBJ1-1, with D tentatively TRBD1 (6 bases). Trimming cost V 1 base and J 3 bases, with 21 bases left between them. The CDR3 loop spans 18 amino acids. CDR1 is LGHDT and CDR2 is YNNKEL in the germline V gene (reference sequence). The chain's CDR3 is CASSQGQSGDTEYTEAFF. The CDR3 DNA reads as TGTGCCAGCAGCCAAGGGCAGTCTGGGGACACGGAGTACACTGAAGCTTTCTTT.

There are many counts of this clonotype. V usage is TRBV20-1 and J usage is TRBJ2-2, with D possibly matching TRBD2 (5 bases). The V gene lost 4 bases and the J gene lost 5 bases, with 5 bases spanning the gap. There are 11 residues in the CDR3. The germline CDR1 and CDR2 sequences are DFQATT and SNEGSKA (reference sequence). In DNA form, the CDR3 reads TGCAGTGCTACGGGAACCGGGGAGCTGTTTTTT. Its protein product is CSATGTGELFF.

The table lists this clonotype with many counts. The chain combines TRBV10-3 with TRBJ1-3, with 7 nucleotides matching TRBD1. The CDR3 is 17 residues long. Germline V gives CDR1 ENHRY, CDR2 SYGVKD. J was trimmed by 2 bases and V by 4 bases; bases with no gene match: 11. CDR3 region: CAISGTTGSEAGNTIYF. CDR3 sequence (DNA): TGTGCCATCAGTGGGACGACAGGGTCTGAGGCTGGAAACACCATATATTTT.

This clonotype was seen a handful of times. Here the CDR3 reads CASSGGLSSYEQYF. The CDR3 region has the DNA TGTGCCAGCTCCGGGGGGCTCAGCTCCTACGAGCAGTACTTC. The chain carries TRBV7-8 and TRBJ2-7; TRBD2 might be the D (7 bases). Germline V gene data show CDR1 as SGHVS and CDR2 as FQNEAQ. The CDR3 is 14 residues long. The ends were cut back, 8 bases at V and 0 bases at J, with 14 bases in the middle.